This passage covers 9 T cell receptor beta chains from one sample sequenced in a study of neoadjuvant anti-PD-1 for oral cavity cancer. Time point specified: after neoadjuvant nivolumab, at surgical resection. Sequencing was performed with immunoSEQ multiplex PCR; in TCRdb, only in-frame clones are kept and a portion is missing. The repertoire holds about 9,800 clones, with roughly three fifths as singletons. The specimen comprised PBMCs, sampled after nivolumab (anti-PD-1) treatment. These receptors were obtained from a person between 40 and 85 years old with oral cavity squamous cell carcinoma.

V usage is TRBV5-1 and J usage is TRBJ2-7; a weak D match, TRBD2 (6 bases). V lost 4 bases and J lost 3, with 14 bases in between. The CDR3 loop spans 14 amino acids. The germline gives CDR1 SGHRS, CDR2 YFSETQ. The CDR3 DNA reads as TGCGCCAGCAGCCGAGGGACTTTGCTCTACGAGCAGTACTTC. As protein: CASSRGTLLYEQYF.

This rearrangement joins TRBV19 to TRBJ1-3; tentatively, D is TRBD1 (5 bases). The CDR3 totals 12 residues. Trimming stripped 7 bases from V and 4 bases from J, with 8 bases between. Germline values: CDR1 LNHDA, CDR2 SQIVND (reference sequence). CDR3 sequence (DNA): TGTGCCAGTAAAGGGACCGGAAACACCATATATTTT. This codes for CASKGTGNTIYF.

V usage is TRBV5-8 and J usage is TRBJ2-5; the D is unclear. V was trimmed by 1 base and J by 9 bases, leaving 7 bases between them. CDR1 and CDR2 from the germline V gene are SGHTS and YDEGEE. The CDR3 contains 11 residues. CDR3 residues: CASSLPMAQYF. The CDR3 DNA follows: TGTGCCAGCAGCTTGCCGATGGCCCAGTACTTC.

Only a few counts were recorded for this clone. The J gene is TRBJ2-7, the V gene TRBV9; D ambiguous. V was shortened by 2 bases and J by 2 bases, with 2 bases between the two germline ends. The CDR3 has 11 amino acids. The germline gives CDR1 SGDLS, CDR2 YYNGEE. DNA of the CDR3: TGTGCCAGCAGCGTGACCTACGAGCAGTACTTC. Translating it yields CASSVTYEQYF.

The chain uses TRBV6-1 and TRBJ1-1; TRBD1 matches 9 bases. The germline CDR1 and CDR2 sequences are MNHNS and SASEGT. CDR3 length equals 14 residues. The V gene end was trimmed by 7 bases and the J gene end by 4 bases; junction bases not matched to a gene: 7. DNA for the CDR3: TGTGCCAGCATTCCACAGGGGGCAATCACTGAAGCTTTCTTT. Amino acid sequence: CASIPQGAITEAFF.

The chain uses TRBV27 and TRBJ1-1; 8 positions agree with TRBD1. The germline CDR1 and CDR2 sequences are MNHEY and SMNVEV (reference sequence). The ends lost 5 bases at V and 9 bases at J; junction bases unmatched: 11. There are 14 residues in the CDR3. CDR3 DNA: TGTGCCAGCAGTACACCGGGACAGGTATCGAAAGCTTTCTTT. Translated: CASSTPGQVSKAFF.

The chain links TRBV30 to TRBJ1-1; possibly TRBD1 for D (5 bases). V lost 4 bases and J 4 bases, leaving 13 bases between the germline ends. Germline values: CDR1 GTSNPN, CDR2 SVGIG (reference sequence). The CDR3 consists of 13 residues. CDR3 coding DNA: TGTGCCTGGAACGGGGGAGTGGGCACTGAAGCTTTCTTT. Its protein is CAWNGGVGTEAFF.

The CDR3, as DNA: TGTGCCAGCAGCTCGACTAGCGGGAGCGAGACCCAGTACTTC. This translates into CASSSTSGSETQYF. The gene calls are TRBV11-2 and TRBJ2-5; 12 positions agree with TRBD2. V trimming: 4 bases; J trimming: 5 bases; junction bases outside the gene matches: 2. The CDR3 is 14 residues long. Looked up from germline, CDR1 is SGHAT and CDR2 is FQNNGV.

The J gene is TRBJ2-3, the V gene TRBV11-2, with TRBD2 matching 7 bases. This CDR3 contains 16 residues. The V and J ends lost 5 bases and 1 base, in that order; junction bases with no gene match: 9. The germline CDR1 and CDR2 sequences are SGHAT and FQNNGV. CDR3 coding DNA: TGTGCCAGCAGCCTCCTTCTAGCGGCACGCACAGATACGCAGTATTTT. It translates to CASSLLLAARTDTQYF.